This passage covers 4 T cell receptor beta chains from one sample sequenced in a study of vaccination effects on CD4 cells after COVID-19. Using immunoSEQ multiplex PCR, the repertoire was profiled, and TCRdb retains in-frame clones only, with some absent. The sample consists of tens of thousands of clones, 76% of them appearing once. Culture lasted about nine days before CD4+ T cell isolation. The person had PCR-confirmed SARS-CoV-2 infection between March and December 2020. All participants had two doses of either the BNT162b2 or mRNA-1273 vaccine. These receptors have no known antigen. The sequencing used CD4+ T cells from PBMCs cultured without peptide, collected after COVID-19 vaccination. The source is a human donor who had a prior SARS-CoV-2 infection.

This clone was picked up a small number of times. V and J are TRBV9 and TRBJ2-3, with D perhaps TRBD1 or TRBD2 (5 bases each). The CDR3 length is 15 residues. Trimming shortened V by 3 bases and J by 5 bases, and 16 bases separated the two germline ends. Germline V lookup: CDR1 SGDLS, CDR2 YYNGEE. The CDR3 loop is CASSDRQGGGDTQYF. The CDR3 nucleotides read TGTGCCAGCAGCGATCGGCAGGGCGGAGGAGATACGCAGTATTTT.

This clone was recorded a few times. V usage is TRBV15 and J usage is TRBJ2-1; 7 nucleotides align to TRBD2. With 6 bases clipped from V and 5 bases from J, the junction kept 7 bases outside the gene matches. In germline, CDR1 is LNHNV, CDR2 YYDKDF (reference sequence). The CDR3 is 14 residues long. This CDR3 reads CATRVWSGDNEQFF. CDR3 bases: TGTGCCACCAGAGTCTGGAGCGGGGACAATGAGCAGTTCTTC.

This sequence joins TRBV5-5 and TRBJ2-5; TRBD1 might be the D (6 bases). The CDR3 is made up of 13 amino acids. The germline V and J ends were trimmed by 4 bases and 3 bases, with 10 bases remaining between them. Germline CDR1 SGHKS, CDR2 YYEKEE (reference sequence). CDR3 amino acids: CASSLDREETQYF. CDR3 nucleotide sequence: TGTGCCAGCAGCCTGGACAGAGAAGAGACCCAGTACTTC.

V gene TRBV6-2 or TRBV6-3 combines with J gene TRBJ2-3; 11 bases match TRBD2. CDR1 and CDR2 (germline): MNHEY, SVGEGT. V was pared by 5 bases and J by 3 bases, with 7 bases of the junction left unmatched. The CDR3 spans 16 residues. CDR3 sequence: CASSRGTSGRTDTQYF. The DNA for the CDR3 is TGTGCCAGCAGTCGCGGGACTAGCGGAAGAACAGATACGCAGTATTTT.